These 7 T cell receptor beta chains share one sample of origin, sequenced in a study of identical twins. From the 5' RACE reads, TCRdb called clonotypes with MiXCR, one entry per CDR3 protein. The sample includes about 300,000 distinct CDR3 sequences, 12% seen only once; the top ten take approximately 7.9%. These data also formed part of another study, on yellow fever vaccine responses in identical twins.

Sequences were obtained from CD8+ T cells sorted from blood. Receptor source: a woman aged 18-29 years in good health.

This clonotype was detected once. At one of its ends the junction is not consistent with the germline gene, which may arise from a read error. This chain joins TRBV14 and TRBJ2-1, with D maybe TRBD2 (6 bases). The CDR3 has 13 amino acids. Looked up from germline, CDR1 is SGHDN and CDR2 is FVKESK. CDR3 sequence: CACSQTGGVGQFF. Here the CDR3 DNA reads TGTGCCTGCAGCCAAACCGGGGGAGTGGGGCAGTTCTTC.

The table lists this clonotype with a few counts. This chain uses TRBV12-3 or TRBV12-4 with TRBJ1-1; possibly TRBD1 for D (5 bases). CDR3 size: 13 residues. With 5 bases removed from V and 4 bases from J, the gap between germline ends came to 11 bases. Written as DNA, the CDR3 is TGTGCCAGCAGTCCTCACGGGGGCACTGAAGCTTTCTTT. Encoded protein: CASSPHGGTEAFF.

This clonotype was counted between two and nine times. V and J are TRBV28 and TRBJ2-1, with 14 bases that match TRBD2. From germline, CDR1 is MDHEN and CDR2 SYDVKM. CDR3 length: 15 amino acids. Losses at the gene ends were 7 bases for V and 9 bases for J; bases not matched to a gene: 8. This chain's CDR3 is CASNSGTSGSSEQFF. CDR3 sequence (DNA): TGTGCCAGCAACTCCGGGACTAGCGGGAGTAGTGAGCAGTTCTTC.

The chain couples TRBV20-1 to TRBJ2-7, with D possibly matching TRBD1 (6 bases). The V gene lost 6 bases and the J gene lost 0 bases, with 12 bases spanning the gap. The CDR3 spans 13 residues. Germline CDR1 is DFQATT and CDR2 is SNEGSKA (reference sequence). CDR3 amino acids: CSAWTVDSYEQYF. CDR3 nucleotide sequence: TGCAGTGCCTGGACAGTTGACTCCTACGAGCAGTACTTC.

Here the CDR3 reads CASSLSDMNTEAFF. CDR3 DNA: TGTGCCAGCAGTTTATCGGACATGAACACTGAAGCTTTCTTT. The J gene is TRBJ1-1, the V gene TRBV27; D is perhaps TRBD1 (5 bases). CDR3 length equals 14 residues. Trimming left V 0 bases short and J 0 bases short, with 5 bases between. Germline lookup yields CDR1 MNHEY and CDR2 SMNVEV (reference sequence).

V and J are TRBV11-2 and TRBJ1-6; 7 nucleotides agree with TRBD1. Unmatched junction bases numbered 12, after V lost 5 bases and J lost 8 bases. Germline V gene data show CDR1 as SGHAT and CDR2 as FQNNGV. The CDR3 spans 16 residues. CDR3 loop: CASSPRTGGFDSPLHF. The CDR3 region has the DNA TGTGCCAGCAGCCCCCGGACAGGAGGGTTCGATTCACCCCTCCACTTT.

This clonotype was found many times. V usage is TRBV6-5 and J usage is TRBJ1-5; D is unresolved. The CDR3 consists of 17 residues. The V end lost 0 bases, the J end lost 4 bases, and 16 bases lay between the germline ends. Germline values: CDR1 MNHEY, CDR2 SVGAGI. CDR3 region: CASSYSDERGGNQPQHF. CDR3 nucleotides: TGTGCCAGCAGTTACTCGGACGAACGGGGTGGAAATCAGCCCCAGCATTTT.